This T cell receptor beta chain was retrieved from a study of response to subunit inactivated influenza vaccine. From the RT-PCR reads, TCRdb called clonotypes with MiXCR, one entry per CDR3 protein. The repertoire has about 540,000 distinct CDR3 sequences, under 30% of them found once; the top ten carry 2.8%. In this sample, this clonotype turned up a few times. Its matching antigen is unknown. Study-level points and caveats: It was the authors' suggestion that each seasonal influenza vaccination recruits few new T cells.

The data also belong to a second study, concerning T cells expressing NK-cell markers. That paper notes: UMIs were included in TCR beta cDNA generated by 5'RACE template switching. Researchers got TCR beta repertoires out of sorted CD3+CD56+NKG2C+, CD3+CD56+NKG2C- and CD3+CD56-NKG2C+ T cells. Several donors likewise had their CD3+CD56-NKG2C+ fraction led by these clonotypes. No clear determination of HCMV specificity was made for expanded NKG2C+ T cell clones.

This TCR derives from a man aged 45-65 years who received an inactivated influenza vaccine. The source material was CD4+ T cells sorted from PBMCs, sampled approximately 12 days after vaccination.

The CDR3 here is CASSLDPRTETQYF. The CDR3 nucleotides are TGCGCCAGCAGCTTGGACCCCCGGACAGAGACCCAGTACTTC. The chain recombines TRBV5-1 with TRBJ2-5; D unclear. The CDR3 covers 14 residues. The V end was cut by 0 bases, the J end by 4 bases, with 10 bases between. Germline CDR1 and CDR2: SGHRS and YFSETQ.